This is a list of T cell receptor beta chains from one sample in a study of molecular identifiers for immune sequencing clone quantification. Each CDR3 protein is one row after TCRdb ran MiXCR on the PCR reads. Here the sample spans 250,000 to 400,000 distinct CDR3 sequences, about a fifth being singletons. What was sequenced was naive CD8+ T cells from blood, with Jurkat cell RNA spiked in. The receptor source for this set is a human donor in good health. Some libraries in this study had Jurkat cell RNA spiked in. CDR3s include the opening cysteine and the closing phenylalanine or tryptophan. The order of the fields is CDR3 length, J gene, clone size, D gene, V gene, CDR3 protein, CDR3 DNA. The D gene is left open where the match is weak. Some rows mark clone size as missing; the rest say once, few, many or name a class of expanded clone.

length: 14
J: TRBJ1-1
size: many
D: NA
V: TRBV2
CDR3: CASSELGANTEAFF
DNA: TGTGCCAGCAGTGAACTGGGGGCGAACACTGAAGCTTTCTTT

length: 14
J: TRBJ1-2
size: NA
D: NA
V: TRBV2
CDR3: CASSGPTGSHGYTF
DNA: TGTGCCAGCAGTGGCCCAACAGGGAGTCATGGCTACACCTTC

length: 15
J: TRBJ2-7
size: many
D: NA
V: TRBV19
CDR3: CASSIGKDRSYEQYF
DNA: TGTGCCAGTAGTATAGGAAAAGACAGATCCTACGAGCAGTACTTC

length: 14
J: TRBJ2-1
size: many
D: NA
V: TRBV9
CDR3: CASSNGQYPDEQFF
DNA: TGTGCCTCGTCTAATGGGCAGTACCCCGATGAGCAGTTCTTC

length: 16
J: TRBJ2-3
size: NA
D: NA
V: TRBV27
CDR3: CASSLSPGPYTDTQYF
DNA: TGTGCCAGCAGTTTATCGCCGGGGCCCTACACAGATACGCAGTATTTT

length: 15
J: TRBJ1-5
size: few
D: NA
V: TRBV4-1
CDR3: CASSQEGLNNQPQHF
DNA: TGCGCCAGCAGCCAAGAGGGACTCAACAATCAGCCCCAGCATTTT

length: 15
J: TRBJ2-2
size: many
D: TRBD1
V: TRBV28
CDR3: CASFGNRGLGGELFF
DNA: TGTGCCAGCTTCGGGAACAGGGGGCTTGGCGGGGAGCTGTTTTTT

length: 14
J: TRBJ1-1
size: few
D: NA
V: TRBV19
CDR3: CASSIPRLDTEAFF
DNA: TGTGCCAGTAGTATTCCCCGGTTGGACACTGAAGCTTTCTTT

length: 17
J: TRBJ2-1
size: few
D: NA
V: TRBV14
CDR3: CASSQGLRGSSYNEQFF
DNA: TGTGCCAGCAGCCAGGGGCTTCGGGGTAGCTCCTACAATGAGCAGTTCTTC

length: 15
J: TRBJ1-5
size: many
D: TRBD1
V: TRBV6-2/TRBV6-3
CDR3: CASSPRTGYNQPQHF
DNA: TGTGCCAGCAGCCCAAGGACAGGGTATAATCAGCCCCAGCATTTT

length: 17
J: TRBJ1-1
size: many
D: NA
V: TRBV7-9
CDR3: CASSLPAGFGSNTEAFF
DNA: TGTGCCAGCAGCCTACCGGCAGGGTTTGGTTCGAACACTGAAGCTTTCTTT

length: 15
J: TRBJ1-2
size: NA
D: NA
V: TRBV3-1
CDR3: CASSQENRVNYGYTF
DNA: TGTGCCAGCAGCCAAGAGAACAGGGTAAACTATGGCTACACCTTC

length: 15
J: TRBJ2-1
size: many
D: TRBD1
V: TRBV27
CDR3: CASSLARGRGNEQFF
DNA: TGTGCCAGCAGTTTAGCCAGGGGGCGCGGTAATGAGCAGTTCTTC

length: 13
J: TRBJ1-5
size: NA
D: TRBD1
V: TRBV6-5
CDR3: CASSYDRGQPQHF
DNA: TGTGCCAGCAGTTACGACAGGGGTCAGCCCCAGCATTTT

length: 15
J: TRBJ2-2
size: many
D: NA
V: TRBV12-3/TRBV12-4
CDR3: CASSSTLANTGELFF
DNA: TGTGCCAGCAGTTCGACATTAGCGAACACCGGGGAGCTGTTTTTT

length: 14
J: TRBJ1-1
size: many
D: NA
V: TRBV27
CDR3: CASSFVSSDTEAFF
DNA: TGTGCCAGCAGTTTTGTTTCTTCGGACACTGAAGCTTTCTTT

length: 13
J: TRBJ1-2
size: many
D: NA
V: TRBV2
CDR3: CASRAGGYYGYTF
DNA: TGTGCCAGCAGAGCCGGGGGGTACTATGGCTACACCTTC

length: 16
J: TRBJ2-5
size: NA
D: NA
V: TRBV6-5
CDR3: CASTAEEEGGGETQYF
DNA: TGTGCCAGCACCGCCGAGGAGGAGGGAGGCGGAGAGACCCAGTACTTC

length: 12
J: TRBJ1-1
size: many
D: NA
V: TRBV25-1
CDR3: CASSDAATEAFF
DNA: TGTGCCAGCAGTGATGCCGCCACTGAAGCTTTCTTT

length: 16
J: TRBJ1-4
size: NA
D: NA
V: TRBV4-3
CDR3: CASSQNRRDSNEKLFF
DNA: TGCGCCAGCAGCCAAAACAGACGGGATTCTAATGAAAAACTGTTTTTT

length: 17
J: TRBJ2-3
size: many
D: NA
V: TRBV15
CDR3: CATSRANVARINYTQYF
DNA: TGTGCCACCAGCAGAGCCAACGTAGCGCGTATAAATTATACGCAGTATTTT

length: 15
J: TRBJ2-1
size: few
D: NA
V: TRBV12-3/TRBV12-4
CDR3: CASSLGLGPADEQFF
DNA: TGTGCCAGCAGTCTTGGCCTAGGACCAGCGGATGAGCAGTTCTTC

length: 15
J: TRBJ2-3
size: many
D: TRBD2
V: TRBV9
CDR3: CASSVTSGRPDTQYF
DNA: TGTGCCAGCAGCGTGACTAGCGGGAGGCCAGATACGCAGTATTTT

length: 17
J: TRBJ2-1
size: many
D: NA
V: TRBV24-1
CDR3: CATSDKSSDWRYNEQFF
DNA: TGTGCCACCAGTGACAAATCCTCGGACTGGAGATACAATGAGCAGTTCTTC

length: 13
J: TRBJ2-5
size: many
D: NA
V: TRBV27
CDR3: CASRGLGEETQYF
DNA: TGTGCCAGCAGGGGGCTAGGGGAAGAGACCCAGTACTTC

length: 15
J: TRBJ2-7
size: NA
D: TRBD1
V: TRBV29-1
CDR3: CSVELGTGLVYEQYF
DNA: TGCAGCGTTGAACTGGGGACAGGGCTTGTCTACGAGCAGTACTTC

length: 13
J: TRBJ1-5
size: many
D: NA
V: TRBV19
CDR3: CASKTGHGEPQHF
DNA: TGTGCCAGTAAAACGGGACACGGGGAGCCCCAGCATTTT

length: 15
J: TRBJ2-5
size: many
D: TRBD1
V: TRBV7-3
CDR3: CASSSVPGQGQTQYF
DNA: TGTGCCAGCAGTTCAGTCCCGGGACAGGGGCAGACCCAGTACTTC

length: 15
J: TRBJ2-7
size: few
D: NA
V: TRBV29-1
CDR3: CSVEDKSQRDYEQYF
DNA: TGCAGCGTTGAAGATAAGAGCCAGAGGGACTACGAGCAGTACTTC

length: 11
J: TRBJ2-7
size: few
D: NA
V: TRBV27
CDR3: CATRRGYEQYF
DNA: TGTGCCACCAGACGGGGCTACGAGCAGTACTTC

length: 16
J: TRBJ2-3
size: many
D: TRBD1
V: TRBV5-1
CDR3: CASAARWDRSTDTQYF
DNA: TGCGCCAGCGCCGCCAGATGGGACAGGAGCACAGATACGCAGTATTTT

length: 14
J: TRBJ1-1
size: many
D: NA
V: TRBV2
CDR3: CASSEGSVGTEAFF
DNA: TGTGCCAGCAGTGAAGGGTCAGTGGGCACTGAAGCTTTCTTT

length: 11
J: TRBJ2-7
size: few
D: NA
V: TRBV27
CDR3: CASTDGVEQYF
DNA: TGTGCCAGTACCGATGGGGTCGAGCAGTACTTC

length: 13
J: TRBJ1-6
size: many
D: NA
V: TRBV13
CDR3: CASSLGLNSPLHF
DNA: TGTGCCAGCAGCTTAGGTCTTAATTCACCCCTCCACTTT

length: 11
J: TRBJ1-2
size: many
D: NA
V: TRBV19
CDR3: CASSIGDHYTF
DNA: TGTGCCAGTAGTATTGGGGACCACTACACCTTC

length: 15
J: TRBJ2-7
size: many
D: NA
V: TRBV5-5
CDR3: CASSLGHPPSDEQYF
DNA: TGTGCCAGCAGCTTGGGACACCCGCCGTCAGACGAGCAGTACTTC

length: 16
J: TRBJ1-5
size: NA
D: NA
V: TRBV19
CDR3: CASSIASHPWGQPQHF
DNA: TGTGCCAGTAGTATAGCCTCACATCCCTGGGGTCAGCCCCAGCATTTT

length: 17
J: TRBJ2-7
size: NA
D: NA
V: TRBV12-1
CDR3: CASSLGSRGQGNYEQYF
DNA: TGTGCCAGCAGCTTGGGATCAAGGGGACAGGGGAACTACGAGCAGTACTTC

length: 15
J: TRBJ2-7
size: few
D: TRBD1
V: TRBV5-5
CDR3: CASSLETGQAYEQYF
DNA: TGTGCCAGCAGCTTGGAGACCGGACAGGCCTACGAGCAGTACTTC

length: 16
J: TRBJ2-7
size: once
D: TRBD1
V: TRBV3-1
CDR3: CASSLGGTGVSYEQYF
DNA: TGTGCCAGCAGCCTCGGTGGGACAGGGGTTTCCTACGAGCAGTACTTC

length: 16
J: TRBJ2-7
size: NA
D: NA
V: TRBV4-3
CDR3: CASSQDRGGDKYEQYF
DNA: TGCGCCAGCAGCCAAGATCGTGGAGGGGACAAATACGAGCAGTACTTC